The clone carrying this T cell receptor (beta chain) was counted ten times or more. As yet, its antigen is unknown. TCRdb independently ran MiXCR on the 5' RACE reads; one entry per CDR3 protein. Among roughly 310,000 distinct CDR3 sequences, approximately 3.9% were seen once, and the ten largest hold about 25%. This specimen comes from a study of T cells after yellow fever vaccination. The germline V and J ends were trimmed by 7 bases and 1 base, with 10 bases remaining between them. CDR3 length equals 12 residues. Germline CDR1 and CDR2: SQVTM and ANQGSEA. General study points: Post-booster reappearance was seen for most primary-vaccination clones (96% CD4, around 91% CD8). High-abundance clonotypes from the bulk population could contaminate FACS-sorted repertoires.

The TCR was taken from a young man who received the YFV17D yellow fever vaccine. Sample: PBMCs, taken on the day of the yellow fever booster vaccination. This chain uses TRBV29-1 with TRBJ2-5; D is possibly TRBD1 (6 bases). The CDR3 bases are TGCAGCGCCTGGACAGTCCAAGAGACCCAGTACTTC. It codes for CSAWTVQETQYF.